Presented here are 19 T cell receptor beta chains from one specimen sequenced in a study of molecular identifiers for immune sequencing clone quantification. One entry per CDR3 protein, called by TCRdb with MiXCR from the PCR reads. The sample carries around 470,000 distinct CDR3 sequences, approximately 25% recorded once. Sequencing was done on a sample of naive CD8+ T cells from blood, with Jurkat cell RNA spiked in. As to subset: FACS-sorted CD8+CD4-CCR7+CD45RA+ naive T cells. The receptors stem from a human donor in good health. Some libraries in this study had Jurkat cell RNA spiked in.

V and J are TRBV20-1 and TRBJ2-7; D perhaps matches TRBD1 (5 bases). Germline CDR1 DFQATT, CDR2 SNEGSKA (reference sequence). V gave up 1 base and J gave up 2 bases, with 15 bases separating them. The CDR3 sequence is 15 residues long. As DNA, the CDR3 is TGCAGTGCTAGAGCCCAGGGCATAAGCACCTACGAGCAGTACTTC. Its protein is CSARAQGISTYEQYF.

This clonotype was observed at least ten times. The chain combines TRBV27 with TRBJ1-1, with D maybe TRBD1 (5 bases). V dropped 0 bases and J dropped 4 bases, with 6 bases sitting between them. This CDR3 is built from 13 residues. In germline, CDR1 is MNHEY, CDR2 SMNVEV (reference sequence). CDR3 sequence (DNA): TGTGCCAGCAGTTTATCAGGGGTCACTGAAGCTTTCTTT. Its translation is CASSLSGVTEAFF.

The V gene is TRBV19, the J gene TRBJ2-3; no firm D call. The V gene lost 3 bases and the J gene lost 0 bases, with 7 bases spanning the gap. The CDR3 covers 14 residues. From germline, CDR1 is LNHDA and CDR2 SQIVND (reference sequence). This chain's CDR3 is CASSIFGSTDTQYF. The CDR3 DNA follows: TGTGCCAGTAGTATTTTTGGTAGCACAGATACGCAGTATTTT.

Worth noting for this clonotype: This clone may be a read error of a much larger clone one base away. The chain couples TRBV29-1 to TRBJ1-1; D uncertain. The CDR3 contains 13 residues. The ends were cut back, 4 bases at V and 0 bases at J, with 9 bases in the middle. Germline CDR1 and CDR2: SQVTM and ANQGSEA. The CDR3 is CSVATRLNTEAFF. DNA of the CDR3: TGCAGCGTTGCAACCAGGTTGAACACTGAAGCTTTCTTT.

J is TRBJ1-6 and V is TRBV27; TRBD1 might be the D (5 bases). Germline CDR1 is MNHEY and CDR2 is SMNVEV (reference sequence). Trimming pared 3 bases from V and 8 bases from J, leaving 14 bases between. CDR3 length: 15 residues. DNA for the CDR3: TGTGCCAGCAGTTTTGGGACTCCCACTTATTCACCCCTCCACTTT. This gives the protein CASSFGTPTYSPLHF.

Remarks on this clonotype: One junction end disagrees with the germline gene, perhaps due to a read error. The chain is built from TRBV5-3 and TRBJ2-7, with 10 bases identical to TRBD2. TRBV5-3 belongs to the ORF category, with a function that is uncertain. This CDR3 has 16 amino acids. CDR3 DNA: TGTGCCAGCAGCTTGGTTCCGACTAGCGGGTACTACGAGCAGTACTTC. The encoded protein is CASSLVPTSGYYEQYF.

The V gene is TRBV19, the J gene TRBJ2-7, with D unclear. Trimming removed 3 bases at V and 6 bases at J, with 12 bases between. The germline gives CDR1 LNHDA, CDR2 SQIVND (reference sequence). The CDR3 extends over 13 amino acids. The CDR3 is CASSIGPVSEQYF. CDR3 bases: TGTGCCAGTAGTATCGGCCCGGTGTCCGAGCAGTACTTC.

The chain joins TRBV20-1 to TRBJ2-7; TRBD2 matches 7 bases. Germline values: CDR1 DFQATT, CDR2 SNEGSKA (reference sequence). The CDR3 sequence is 14 residues long. J was trimmed by 7 bases and V by 3 bases; bases with no gene match: 12. In nucleotides, the CDR3 is TGCAGTGCTAGGCCCCGCGGGACCGGGAGGGAGCAGTACTTC. This sequence encodes CSARPRGTGREQYF.

The table lists this clonotype with many counts. V and J are TRBV14 and TRBJ2-7; D not certain. Trimming stripped 3 bases from V and 2 bases from J, with 5 bases between. CDR3 length: 12 amino acids. The germline V gene has CDR1 SGHDN and CDR2 FVKESK. In DNA form, the CDR3 reads TGTGCCAGCAGCCACGGTCCCTACGAGCAGTACTTC. Amino acid sequence: CASSHGPYEQYF.

This clonotype was observed at least ten times. This chain uses TRBV12-3 or TRBV12-4 with TRBJ2-5, with D perhaps TRBD1 or TRBD2 (5 bases each). V was cut by 1 base and J by 4 bases, with 7 bases left in between. The CDR3 runs to 13 residues. The CDR3 nucleotides are TGTGCCAGCAGTTTAGGAGGGGTAGAGACCCAGTACTTC. Protein sequence: CASSLGGVETQYF.

The genes are TRBV10-2 and TRBJ2-7; D unresolved. The germline V and J ends were trimmed by 3 bases and 5 bases, with 14 bases remaining between them. The CDR3 runs 14 residues. Germline assignment: CDR1 WSHSY and CDR2 SAAADI. CDR3 in DNA: TGCGCCAGCAGTGAATTTCACTCGTCCCACGAGCAGTACTTC. The encoded protein is CASSEFHSSHEQYF.

V is TRBV6-5 and J is TRBJ2-1; 7 nucleotides align to TRBD2. This CDR3 spans 13 amino acids. Trimming at V came to 8 bases and at J to 7 bases, leaving 8 bases not matched to a gene. Germline CDR1 MNHEY, CDR2 SVGAGI. The chain's CDR3 is CASSPRRENEQFF. CDR3 in DNA: TGTGCCAGCTCTCCGCGGCGGGAGAATGAGCAGTTCTTC.

Ten or more counts support this clonotype. The chain carries TRBV29-1 and TRBJ2-3, with 7 nucleotides matching TRBD1. This CDR3 is built from 13 residues. Germline assignment: CDR1 SQVTM and CDR2 ANQGSEA. The trim removed 5 bases at V and 2 bases at J, leaving 4 bases unmatched. CDR3 in DNA: TGCAGCGTTTGGACAGGAGACACAGATACGCAGTATTTT. Protein sequence: CSVWTGDTDTQYF.

This clonotype was observed a few times. V usage is TRBV7-9 and J usage is TRBJ2-2; D unclear. Trimming stripped 4 bases from V and 6 bases from J, with 18 bases between. Germline lookup yields CDR1 SEHNR and CDR2 FQNEAQ (reference sequence). This CDR3 has 16 residues. In DNA, the CDR3 is TGTGCCAGCAGCTCGCCCCCGGCCGGGTCCGCCGGGGAGCTGTTTTTT. Its protein product is CASSSPPAGSAGELFF.

The table lists this clonotype with a few counts. V and J are TRBV19 and TRBJ2-7, with TRBD1 as a possible D gene (5 bases). Trimming removed 5 bases from V and 5 bases from J, with 10 bases in between. Germline assignment: CDR1 LNHDA and CDR2 SQIVND (reference sequence). This CDR3 is 12 amino acids long. The chain's CDR3 is CASSSKGDEQYF. The CDR3 DNA reads as TGTGCCAGTAGTTCCAAAGGGGACGAGCAGTACTTC.

The chain is built from TRBV9 and TRBJ1-1; 11 bases match TRBD1. The germline V gene encodes CDR1 SGDLS and CDR2 YYNGEE. The length of the CDR3 is 15 residues. V shed 0 bases, J shed 4 bases, and the junction held 2 bases outside the gene matches. The CDR3: CASSVGGQGATEAFF. CDR3 DNA sequence: TGTGCCAGCAGCGTAGGTGGACAGGGGGCCACTGAAGCTTTCTTT.

This clonotype was counted a single time. A much larger clone differs by one base, so this may be a read error. The CDR3 does not close with the conserved phenylalanine or tryptophan, likely indicating a read error. The V gene is TRBV29-1, the J gene TRBJ2-7, with D possibly matching TRBD2 (6 bases). The CDR3 has 14 amino acids. Germline lookup yields CDR1 SQVTM and CDR2 ANQGSEA. Trimming pared 4 bases from V and 2 bases from J, leaving 15 bases between. CDR3 bases: TGCAGCGTTGGTGGCTACGGGGGAGCCTACGAGCAGTACCTC. Protein product: CSVGGYGGAYEQYL.

This clonotype has only a few counts. The chain has TRBV15 and TRBJ1-2; possible D gene TRBD1, 6 bases. CDR1 and CDR2 from the germline V gene are LNHNV and YYDKDF (reference sequence). The CDR3 totals 17 residues. V lost 4 bases and J 5 bases, leaving 23 bases between the germline ends. CDR3 coding DNA: TGTGCCACCAGCAACAGCGCAAAAGGGGGGGGCGCATATGGCTACACCTTC. It yields the protein CATSNSAKGGGAYGYTF.

In this sample, this clonotype turned up many times. The chain joins TRBV29-1 to TRBJ1-1; TRBD1 matches 8 bases. CDR3 length: 14 amino acids. The germline V gene encodes CDR1 SQVTM and CDR2 ANQGSEA. V was clipped by 4 bases and J by 0 bases; unmatched bases: 4. The CDR3 DNA sequence: TGCAGCGTTGGCCGGACAGGGATGAACACTGAAGCTTTCTTT. Translating gives CSVGRTGMNTEAFF.